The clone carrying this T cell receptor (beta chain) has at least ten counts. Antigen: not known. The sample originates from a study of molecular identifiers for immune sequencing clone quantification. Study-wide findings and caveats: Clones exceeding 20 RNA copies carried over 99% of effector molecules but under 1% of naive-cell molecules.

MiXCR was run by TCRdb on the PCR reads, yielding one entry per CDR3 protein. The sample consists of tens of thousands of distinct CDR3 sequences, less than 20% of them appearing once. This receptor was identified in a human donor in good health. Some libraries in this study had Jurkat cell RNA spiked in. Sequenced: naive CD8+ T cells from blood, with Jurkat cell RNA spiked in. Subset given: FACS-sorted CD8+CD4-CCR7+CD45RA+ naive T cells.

CDR3 bases: TGTGCCAGCAGCCTAGGGGGGCTGGGGAACACTGAAGCTTTCTTT. Its translation: CASSLGGLGNTEAFF. The chain carries TRBV28 and TRBJ1-1; D might be TRBD1 (6 bases). Germline CDR1 MDHEN, CDR2 SYDVKM. V gave up 6 bases and J gave up 1 base, with 15 bases separating them. This CDR3 has 15 amino acids. The full variable domain, completed using reference TRBV28 and TRBJ1-1, is DVKVTQSSRYLVKRTGEKVFLECVQDMDHENMFWYRQDPGLGLRLIYFSYDVKMKEKGDIPEGYSVSREKKERFSLILESASTNQTSMYLCASSLGGLGNTEAFFGQGTRLTVV.